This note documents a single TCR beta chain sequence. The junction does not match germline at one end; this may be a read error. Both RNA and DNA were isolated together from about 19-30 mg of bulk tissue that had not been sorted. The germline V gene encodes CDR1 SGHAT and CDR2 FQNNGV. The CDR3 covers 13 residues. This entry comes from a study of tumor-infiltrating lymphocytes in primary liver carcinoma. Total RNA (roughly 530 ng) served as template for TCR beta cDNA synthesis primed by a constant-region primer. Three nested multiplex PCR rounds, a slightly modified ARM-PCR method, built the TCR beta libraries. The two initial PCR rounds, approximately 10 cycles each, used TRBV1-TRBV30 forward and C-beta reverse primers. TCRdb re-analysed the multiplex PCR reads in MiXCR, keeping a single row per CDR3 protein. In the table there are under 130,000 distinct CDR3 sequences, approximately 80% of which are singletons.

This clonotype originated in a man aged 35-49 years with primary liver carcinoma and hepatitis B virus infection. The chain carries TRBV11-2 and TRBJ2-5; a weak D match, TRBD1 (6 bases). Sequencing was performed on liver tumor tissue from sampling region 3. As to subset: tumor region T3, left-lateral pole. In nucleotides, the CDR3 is TGTACCAGCAGCACAGGGTTGGGGGAGACTCAGTACTTC. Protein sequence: CTSSTGLGETQYF.